Listed here are 23 T cell receptor beta chains from one sample, sequenced in a study of cytomegalovirus exposure and HLA in healthy donors (dated by TCRdb to between 2016 and 2019). The library came from the immunoSEQ multiplex PCR assay. For the multiplex PCR, a mixture combining 60 forward primers for TCR Vbeta segments and 13 reverse primers for TCR Jbeta segments was used. TCRdb re-hosts the immuneACCESS table, in-frame sequences only. Its copies lack some clones; in the studies checked, an unresolved V gene accounts for under half of them, and the cause for the rest is not known. In all, the sample holds fewer than 60,000 clones, and approximately 70% of those were seen once. Clones ranked in the top ten supply around 21% of the sample. Sample: PBMCs. Source of these receptors: a woman in her fifties or sixties in good health and CMV-seropositive.

The rearrangement uses TRBV28 and TRBJ1-2, with a tentative D call TRBD1 (6 bases). V was shortened by 2 bases and J by 8 bases, with 9 bases between the two germline ends. The CDR3 loop spans 12 amino acids. Germline values: CDR1 MDHEN, CDR2 SYDVKM. The CDR3 bases are TGTGCCAGCAGTTTACTACAGGGCGGCTACACCTTC. Translated: CASSLLQGGYTF.

This clone showed up just a few times. The chain carries TRBV2 and TRBJ1-1; D gene uncertain. With 10 bases removed from V and 5 bases from J, the gap between germline ends came to 14 bases. Germline CDR1 and CDR2: SNHLY and FYNNEI. The CDR3 extends over 12 amino acids. CDR3 DNA: TGTGCCACAGCGGCGGCGAGTACTGAAGCTTTCTTT. Its translation is CATAAASTEAFF.

The chain couples TRBV5-4 to TRBJ1-4, with D possibly TRBD1 on 5 matching bases. This CDR3 spans 15 amino acids. Trimming removed 4 bases at V and 7 bases at J, with 17 bases between. Per germline, CDR1 SGHNT and CDR2 YYREEE (reference sequence). CDR3 in amino acids: CASSPGGEMGEKLFF. CDR3 DNA sequence: TGTGCCAGCAGCCCCGGAGGGGAGATGGGTGAAAAACTGTTTTTT.

The J gene is TRBJ1-5, the V gene TRBV27, with 9 bases matching TRBD1. Germline trimming cut 7 bases from V and 5 bases from J; bases unmatched to any gene: 6. The CDR3 sequence is 14 residues long. Germline V gene sequence: CDR1 MNHEY, CDR2 SMNVEV (reference sequence). As DNA, the CDR3 is TGTGCCAGCAAACAGACAGGGGGTTATCAGCCCCAGCATTTT. Residues: CASKQTGGYQPQHF.

This chain links TRBV28 with TRBJ2-7; TRBD2 matches at 8 bases. Germline values: CDR1 MDHEN, CDR2 SYDVKM. This CDR3 contains 14 residues. Trimming at V came to 6 bases and at J to 3 bases, leaving 7 bases not matched to a gene. The CDR3 loop is CASSAGLVGYEQYF. CDR3 nucleotides: TGTGCCAGCAGCGCGGGACTAGTGGGCTACGAGCAGTACTTC.

This chain connects TRBV29-1 to TRBJ1-2; D is unresolved. Per germline, CDR1 SQVTM and CDR2 ANQGSEA. The CDR3 runs to 13 residues. V gave up 0 bases and J gave up 1 base, with 6 bases separating them. CDR3 loop: CSVEDWSNYGYTF. CDR3 in DNA: TGCAGCGTTGAAGATTGGAGTAACTATGGCTACACCTTC.

The chain recombines TRBV5-4 with TRBJ1-2, with D unclear. Germline lookup yields CDR1 SGHNT and CDR2 YYREEE (reference sequence). This CDR3 has 11 amino acids. V was pared by 4 bases and J by 11 bases, with 12 bases between. The CDR3 bases are TGTGCCAGCAGCAAGACCGGGGTTTACACCTTC. It is translated as CASSKTGVYTF.

Only a few counts were recorded for this clone. The chain uses TRBV7-9 and TRBJ1-2; D unclear. There are 11 residues in the CDR3. Trimming pared 1 base from V and 8 bases from J, leaving 5 bases between. CDR1 is SEHNR, CDR2 FQNEAQ, per germline (reference sequence). The CDR3 nucleotides are TGTGCCAGCAGCTTAGTATCCGGCTACACCTTC. Amino acid sequence: CASSLVSGYTF.

The rearrangement joins TRBV7-9 to TRBJ1-4; tentatively, D is TRBD1 (5 bases). Trimming removed 4 bases from V and 0 bases from J, with 18 bases in between. CDR3 length equals 18 residues. Germline V gene data show CDR1 as SEHNR and CDR2 as FQNEAQ (reference sequence). CDR3 DNA: TGTGCCAGCAGCTCTGGGACTGGTGGTTTTGCAACTAATGAAAAACTGTTTTTT. Its protein product is CASSSGTGGFATNEKLFF.

V and J are TRBV7-8 and TRBJ2-7, with TRBD1 matching 8 bases. The germline V gene encodes CDR1 SGHVS and CDR2 FQNEAQ. CDR3 length: 17 amino acids. The V gene end was trimmed by 5 bases and the J gene end by 4 bases; junction bases not matched to a gene: 16. The CDR3, as DNA: TGTGCCAGCAGCGCCAGGGTCGGACAGGGCTTTCTTTACGAGCAGTACTTC. Residues: CASSARVGQGFLYEQYF.

CDR3 nucleotide sequence: TGTGCCAGCAGTGAATCCCCTAGCACAGATACGCAGTATTTT. This gives the protein CASSESPSTDTQYF. The rearrangement uses TRBV25-1 and TRBJ2-3; no firm D call. Per the germline V gene, CDR1 is MGHDK and CDR2 is SYGVNS. This CDR3 contains 14 residues. With 1 base removed from V and 0 bases from J, the gap between germline ends came to 5 bases.

This chain connects TRBV5-4 to TRBJ2-1; D ambiguous. CDR1 SGHNT and CDR2 YYREEE come from the germline V gene (reference sequence). The CDR3 is 14 residues long. The germline V and J ends were trimmed by 0 bases and 8 bases, with 12 bases remaining between them. The CDR3 loop is CASSLGMESYEQFF. The CDR3 coding sequence is TGTGCCAGCAGCTTGGGGATGGAGTCATATGAGCAGTTCTTC.

There are a few counts of this clone. The genes are TRBV4-3 and TRBJ1-1; TRBD1 is a possible D gene (5 bases). Trimming took off 4 bases at V and 1 base at J, with 10 bases between the two ends. CDR3 size: 14 residues. Germline CDR1 reads LGHNA; CDR2 reads YSLEER. This CDR3 reads CASSPLQENTEAFF. In nucleotides, the CDR3 is TGCGCCAGCAGCCCCCTACAGGAGAACACTGAAGCTTTCTTT.

V usage is TRBV5-1 and J usage is TRBJ2-5, with unresolved D. This CDR3 is 11 amino acids long. CDR1 SGHRS and CDR2 YFSETQ come from the germline V gene. V dropped 3 bases and J dropped 5 bases, with 5 bases sitting between them. The CDR3 sequence: CASSSGETQYF. As DNA, the CDR3 is TGCGCCAGCAGCTCCGGGGAGACCCAGTACTTC.

The chain employs TRBV7-9 and TRBJ2-1, with D possibly being TRBD1 (6 bases). Germline CDR1 is SEHNR and CDR2 is FQNEAQ (reference sequence). V lost 2 bases and J lost 1, with 18 bases in between. CDR3 length: 18 residues. This chain's CDR3 is CASSLPYRQAKSYNEQFF. The CDR3 DNA reads TGTGCCAGCAGCTTACCATACCGACAGGCCAAATCCTACAATGAGCAGTTCTTC.

The V call is TRBV5-1, the J call TRBJ2-7; 7 bases fit TRBD1. The CDR3 is 14 amino acids. J was trimmed by 4 bases and V by 6 bases; bases with no gene match: 10. Germline V CDR1 and CDR2: SGHRS, YFSETQ. CDR3 DNA sequence: TGCGCCAGCAACTCGGGACAGCCGGGGTACGAGCAGTACTTC. Its protein product is CASNSGQPGYEQYF.

The CDR3 here is CASRYLVEAFF. The CDR3 DNA follows: TGTGCCAGCAGATATTTAGTCGAAGCTTTCTTT. The chain couples TRBV5-8 to TRBJ1-1; D not certain. The germline gives CDR1 SGHTS, CDR2 YDEGEE. This CDR3 comprises 11 residues. V was clipped by 5 bases and J by 8 bases, with 10 bases between them.

For this clone: An end of the junction does not agree with germline; a read error may underlie this. The chain couples TRBV9 to TRBJ1-3; possibly TRBD1 for D (6 bases). The CDR3 is made up of 18 amino acids. From germline, CDR1 is SGDLS and CDR2 YYNGEE. The CDR3, as DNA: TGTGCCAGCAGCGTAACGCCTCGCGGGGGGCGCGAGGGAAACACCACATATTTT. It encodes CASSVTPRGGREGNTTYF.

The V gene is TRBV7-9, the J gene TRBJ2-7; D perhaps matches TRBD1 (5 bases). The CDR3 is made up of 13 amino acids. Germline values: CDR1 SEHNR, CDR2 FQNEAQ (reference sequence). Trimming cost V 2 bases and J 5 bases, with 10 bases left between them. CDR3 amino acids: CASSLRGGDEQYF. Written as DNA, the CDR3 is TGTGCCAGCAGCTTAAGGGGTGGGGACGAGCAGTACTTC.

The V and J genes are TRBV29-1 and TRBJ2-3, with 10 bases fitting TRBD2. V trimming: 8 bases; J trimming: 12 bases; junction bases outside the gene matches: 8. CDR3 length: 11 amino acids. Germline CDR1 and CDR2: SQVTM and ANQGSEA. CDR3 coding DNA: TGCAGCTCGGGGCCTAGCGGGAGCCAGTATTTT. Translated, it gives CSSGPSGSQYF.

The rearrangement joins TRBV30 to TRBJ2-7, with a tentative D call TRBD1 (5 bases). The ends were cut back, 0 bases at V and 1 base at J, with 7 bases in the middle. The CDR3 contains 13 residues. Germline CDR1 GTSNPN, CDR2 SVGIG (reference sequence). This CDR3 reads CAWSVGASYEQYF. The CDR3 coding sequence is TGTGCCTGGAGTGTTGGGGCTTCCTACGAGCAGTACTTC.

The chain carries TRBV5-1 and TRBJ2-1; D possibly corresponds to TRBD1 (7 bases). V dropped 0 bases and J dropped 6 bases, with 13 bases sitting between them. In germline, CDR1 is SGHRS, CDR2 YFSETQ. This CDR3 is 15 amino acids long. This CDR3 is CASSLGQGLGNEQFF. The CDR3 coding sequence is TGCGCCAGCAGCTTGGGACAGGGACTTGGCAATGAGCAGTTCTTC.

This clone was counted between two and nine times. This chain joins TRBV6-1 and TRBJ1-6, with 8 bases fitting TRBD1. The length of the CDR3 is 14 residues. The V gene's germline CDR1 is MNHNS and CDR2 SASEGT. The ends lost 2 bases at V and 10 bases at J; junction bases unmatched: 4. As DNA, the CDR3 is TGTGCCAGCAGTGAACAGGGGGCAAAATCACCCCTCCACTTT. The encoded protein is CASSEQGAKSPLHF.